One sample yielded the 20 T cell receptor beta chains listed below, sequenced in a study of spatial heterogeneity in lung cancer. The study, taken as a whole, reports: Counts of expanded alpha and beta TCRs within tumors tracked the tumor nonsynonymous mutation count.

TCRdb analysed the 5' RACE reads with MiXCR anew, one entry per CDR3 protein. This table has about 20,000 distinct CDR3 sequences, over 2.5% appearing once. These receptors' antigens are unknown. The time point was: sample taken at primary tumor resection. The sequences come from lung tumor tissue, collected at surgery. The source of these receptors is a male donor with early-stage non-small cell lung cancer.

This clonotype has ten or more counts. The chain carries TRBV2 and TRBJ2-7; D gene unclear. Germline values: CDR1 SNHLY, CDR2 FYNNEI. The CDR3 is 14 residues long. V dropped 0 bases and J dropped 6 bases, with 12 bases sitting between them. The CDR3: CASSEAGLSGEQYF. The CDR3 DNA follows: TGTGCCAGCAGTGAAGCAGGGCTCTCAGGCGAGCAGTACTTC.

This clonotype has a count of ten or more. CDR3 protein: CAWSPLGDTQYF. The CDR3 DNA sequence: TGTGCCTGGAGTCCTTTAGGTGATACGCAGTATTTT. The J gene is TRBJ2-3, the V gene TRBV30; D unresolved. The ends were cut back, 2 bases at V and 6 bases at J, with 9 bases in the middle. The CDR3 loop spans 12 amino acids. In germline, CDR1 is GTSNPN, CDR2 SVGIG (reference sequence).

This clonotype was counted ten times or more. The V gene is TRBV29-1, the J gene TRBJ2-2; D could derive from TRBD1 or TRBD2 (6 bases each). Per germline, CDR1 SQVTM and CDR2 ANQGSEA. The V gene lost 5 bases and the J gene lost 4 bases, with 14 bases spanning the gap. The CDR3 runs 14 residues. In DNA, the CDR3 is TGCAGCGTTTTGGAGGGGGTTAGCACCGGGGAGCTGTTTTTT. As protein: CSVLEGVSTGELFF.

Many counts were recorded for this clonotype. The chain joins TRBV7-3 to TRBJ2-3; weak D call: TRBD2 (7 bases). The CDR3 is 15 residues long. V was clipped by 4 bases and J by 4 bases, with 15 bases between them. CDR1 is SGHTA and CDR2 is FQGTGA in the germline V gene. CDR3 nucleotide sequence: TGTGCCAGCAGCTCGGCGGGAGCAGGGGCAGATACGCAGTATTTT. Amino acid sequence: CASSSAGAGADTQYF.

This clonotype has ten or more counts. This rearrangement joins TRBV30 to TRBJ2-7, with D perhaps matching TRBD2 (5 bases). The CDR3 extends over 12 amino acids. The germline CDR1 and CDR2 sequences are GTSNPN and SVGIG (reference sequence). The ends were cut back, 3 bases at V and 2 bases at J, with 8 bases in the middle. Written as DNA, the CDR3 is TGTGCCTGGAGGTACGGGACCTACGAGCAGTACTTC. Translation: CAWRYGTYEQYF.

This clonotype was observed at least ten times. The chain has TRBV29-1 and TRBJ1-2; D might be TRBD1 (6 bases). The CDR3 runs to 13 residues. Germline lookup yields CDR1 SQVTM and CDR2 ANQGSEA. V lost 0 bases and J 9 bases, leaving 14 bases between the germline ends. The CDR3 here is CSVEDRGAASYTF. The CDR3 DNA sequence: TGCAGCGTTGAAGATCGGGGGGCGGCGAGCTACACCTTC. The variable domain in full, completed from reference TRBV29-1 and TRBJ1-2, reads SAVISQKPSRDICQRGTSLTIQCQVDSQVTMMFWYRQQPGQSLTLIATANQGSEATYESGFVIDKFPISRPNLTFSTLTVSNMSPEDSSIYLCSVEDRGAASYTFGSGTRLTVV.

This clonotype ranks as medium-sized. This chain links TRBV3-1 with TRBJ2-7; TRBD1 or TRBD2 may be the D gene (5 bases each). Germline CDR1 reads LGHDT; CDR2 reads YNNKEL (reference sequence). V dropped 0 bases and J dropped 4 bases, with 10 bases sitting between them. The length of the CDR3 is 14 residues. CDR3 bases: TGTGCCAGCAGCCAAGATTGGGGGTTATACGAGCAGTACTTC. Its translation: CASSQDWGLYEQYF.

This clonotype was counted many times. The rearrangement uses TRBV6-6 and TRBJ1-2; 7 bases are shared with TRBD1. CDR3 length: 13 amino acids. Germline assignment: CDR1 MNHNY and CDR2 SVGAGI (reference sequence). J lost 1 base, V lost 7 bases, and 3 bases had no gene match. For the CDR3, the DNA is TGTGCCAGCAACACAGGGGATAACTATGGCTACACCTTC. Translating gives CASNTGDNYGYTF.

The sample holds many counts of this clonotype. The chain employs TRBV10-3 and TRBJ2-7, with 10 bases lining up with TRBD1. The CDR3 loop spans 13 amino acids. Germline CDR1 reads ENHRY; CDR2 reads SYGVKD. The V and J ends lost 6 bases and 7 bases, in that order; junction bases with no gene match: 6. The chain's CDR3 is CAIRGQGENEQYF. Written as DNA, the CDR3 is TGTGCCATCAGAGGACAGGGGGAGAATGAGCAGTACTTC.

The table lists this clonotype with many counts. The J gene is TRBJ1-2, the V gene TRBV6-5, with 9 bases fitting TRBD1. The CDR3 has 14 amino acids. V was pared by 3 bases and J by 6 bases, with 5 bases of the junction left unmatched. In germline, CDR1 is MNHEY, CDR2 SVGAGI. This chain's CDR3 is CASSYWGQGDGYTF. DNA of the CDR3: TGTGCCAGCAGTTATTGGGGACAGGGAGATGGCTACACCTTC.

This clonotype came up many times. CDR3 in amino acids: CASSTTPGTGLNEQYF. DNA for the CDR3: TGCGCCAGCAGCACTACGCCCGGGACAGGGCTGAACGAGCAGTACTTC. The V gene is TRBV5-1, the J gene TRBJ2-7; 9 bases line up with TRBD1. The CDR3 consists of 16 residues. Looked up from germline, CDR1 is SGHRS and CDR2 is YFSETQ. The junction had 13 bases not matched to a gene; V was cut back by 4 bases and J by 5 bases.

This clonotype was detected many times. V is TRBV25-1 and J is TRBJ2-1; no clear D gene. The V end was cut by 1 base, the J end by 0 bases, with 7 bases between. The CDR3 runs 15 residues. Germline V gene lookup returns CDR1 MGHDK and CDR2 SYGVNS. The CDR3 region is CASSEFGSSYNEQFF. In DNA, the CDR3 is TGTGCCAGCAGTGAATTTGGATCCTCCTACAATGAGCAGTTCTTC.

The sample holds many counts of this clonotype. This chain connects TRBV10-2 to TRBJ1-2; 8 bases are shared with TRBD1. Per germline, CDR1 WSHSY and CDR2 SAAADI. This CDR3 has 14 residues. Trimming at V came to 2 bases and at J to 3 bases, leaving 2 bases not matched to a gene. In DNA form, the CDR3 reads TGCGCCAGCAGTGAGAAACAGGGGGACTATGGCTACACCTTC. This sequence encodes CASSEKQGDYGYTF.

This clonotype was picked up many times. CDR3 bases: TGTGCCAGCAGCTTCAAGGCTAGCGGGAGCACAGATACGCAGTATTTT. This encodes CASSFKASGSTDTQYF. The chain carries TRBV7-2 and TRBJ2-3, with TRBD2 matching 8 bases. The J segment lost 0 bases and the V segment lost 3 bases, leaving 5 bases of the junction unmatched. The CDR3 totals 16 residues. The germline V gene has CDR1 SGHTA and CDR2 FQGNSA. The full variable domain, rest sourced from reference TRBV7-2 and TRBJ2-3, is GAGVSQSPSNKVTEKGKDVELRCDPISGHTALYWYRQSLGQGLEFLIYFQGNSAPDKSGLPSDRFSAERTGGSVSTLTIQRTQQEDSAVYLCASSFKASGSTDTQYFGPGTRLTVL.

Ten or more counts support this clonotype. The chain carries TRBV27 and TRBJ1-2, with D perhaps matching TRBD1 (6 bases). V dropped 6 bases and J dropped 2 bases, with 16 bases sitting between them. The CDR3 runs to 15 residues. Per the germline V gene, CDR1 is MNHEY and CDR2 is SMNVEV (reference sequence). In DNA form, the CDR3 reads TGTGCCAGCAGCCGGATACAGGGATTCAACTATGGCTACACCTTC. Translation: CASSRIQGFNYGYTF.

Many counts were recorded for this clonotype. V is TRBV7-3 and J is TRBJ1-1; possible D gene TRBD1, 6 bases. CDR3 size: 13 residues. The V end was cut by 5 bases, the J end by 5 bases, with 12 bases between. CDR1 and CDR2 from the germline V gene are SGHTA and FQGTGA. CDR3 residues: CASSTQGSTEAFF. The CDR3 nucleotides are TGTGCCAGCAGCACACAGGGATCTACTGAAGCTTTCTTT.

This clonotype has at least ten counts. This chain uses TRBV4-3 with TRBJ1-4; tentative D call: TRBD1 (5 bases). This CDR3 region has 17 residues. Germline CDR1 LGHNA, CDR2 YSLEER. The V end lost 1 base, the J end lost 2 bases, and 14 bases lay between the germline ends. The CDR3 nucleotides are TGCGCCAGCAGCCAAGGTTGGCGTCAGGGCACTAATGAAAAACTGTTTTTT. Protein: CASSQGWRQGTNEKLFF.

This clonotype has at least ten counts. The chain is built from TRBV29-1 and TRBJ2-6; possible D gene TRBD2, 6 bases. This CDR3 has 14 amino acids. Germline values: CDR1 SQVTM, CDR2 ANQGSEA. V lost 8 bases and J 2 bases, leaving 13 bases between the germline ends. This CDR3 reads CSIHGTPGANVLTF. CDR3 nucleotides: TGCAGCATCCACGGGACTCCTGGGGCCAACGTCCTGACTTTC.

Remarks on this clonotype: This may come from a read error, since a much larger clone is one base off. The rearrangement joins TRBV21-1 to TRBJ2-5; TRBD1 reflects the table's D call only, with no check against the DNA. TRBV21-1 is a pseudogene locus. The CDR3 sequence is 14 residues long. The CDR3 is CASSKVPVLETQYF. In DNA, the CDR3 is TGTGCCAGCAGCAAGGTCCCAGTGTTGGAGACCCAGTACTTC.

This clonotype showed up many times. The genes are TRBV2 and TRBJ2-1; D call uncertain. This CDR3 comprises 15 residues. With 2 bases removed from V and 0 bases from J, the gap between germline ends came to 8 bases. Per the germline V gene, CDR1 is SNHLY and CDR2 is FYNNEI. The CDR3 protein is CASSEIWSSYNEQFF. The DNA of the CDR3 is TGTGCCAGCAGTGAAATCTGGAGCTCCTACAATGAGCAGTTCTTC.